The source of this T cell receptor beta chain is a study of CD8+CD57+ T cells in acquired aplastic anemia (dated by TCRdb to 2016 to 2019). Study-wide context: A mean of 3.2 ug of DNA, ranging from roughly 0.2 to 27.4 ug, was extracted from sorted CD4+ and CD8+ cells. CD8+CD57+ expansion was defined as a frequency above the mean frequency observed in healthy subjects.

Including cysteine and phenylalanine, the CDR3 has 13 amino acids. The entry retains the CDR3 DNA only, 39 bases that are in frame from base 1. V loses 1 base, J loses 7 bases, and the germline ends lie 8 bases apart. CDR1 SEHNR and CDR2 FQNEAQ are derived from the germline V gene (reference sequence). On this clonotype itself: The specificity of this receptor is unknown. It has no much larger one-base neighbor in the sample; base qualities were not kept.

General study outcomes and caveats: Although around 30 CD8+ CDR3 sequences were shared by patients and controls, these sequences appeared highly expressed in patients and within the immunodominant clones of patients. Patients and healthy controls showed no significant difference in CD8+ Simpson's diversity (P=0.060).

TCR beta VDJ combination and CDR3 sequence profiling used genomic DNA as the template. An Illumina HiSeq 2000 was the platform used for TCR repertoire sequencing. The original methods were these. TRBV/TRBJ rearrangement plots, CDR3 size and DJ length profiles, and Simpson's diversity index were used to assess repertoires. The most abundant DNA sequence in the deep sequencing data was taken as the immunodominant clone. CDR3 amino acid sequences were screened for sharing across subjects and were compared with published repertoires and the VDJdb database. TCRdb ran its own pipeline on the public reads, namely fastp trimming at Q25 and MiXCR clone calling, and kept in-frame beta chains. Rows are unified per CDR3 protein, each entry keeping the most common DNA and genes. These V and J calls derive from TCRdb rather than the authors' analysis. A total of a few hundred thousand distinct CDR3 sequences appear in this sample, about 80% of them only once. Approximately 42% of the sample comes from the top ten.

Flow cytometry had shown CD8+CD57+ cell expansion in the patients selected for sequencing. All patients had severe acquired aplastic anemia diagnosed by International Study of Aplastic Anemia and Agranulocytosis and Camitta criteria. No patient had received any therapy when blood was sampled. TCR repertoires of sorted CD4+ and CD8+ blood T cells from severe aplastic anemia patients and healthy subjects were deep-sequenced in the study. In the USA, patient enrollment took place under clinicaltrials.gov protocols 00001620, 01623167, 00001397, 00071045, 00081523 and 00961064. Ficoll-Paque density gradient centrifugation was used to isolate peripheral blood mononuclear cells. Before DNA extraction, CD4+ and CD8+ T cells were sorted by FACS or by magnetic beads.

This TCR derives from a human donor with aplastic anemia. This sequence uses TRBV7-9 and TRBJ1-3; a tentative D call is TRBD1 (6 bases match). Sequencing input: sorted CD4+, CD8+, or CD8+CD57+ T cells (not recorded which) from PBMCs. CDR3 loop: CASSLGQGNTIYF. The sequence in DNA is TGTGCCAGCAGCTTAGGTCAGGGGAACACCATATATTTT.